The 24 T cell receptor beta chains given below trace back to one sample, sequenced in a study of T cell clusters in autoimmune cytopenias (dated by TCRdb to the late 2010s). TRB amplification used approximately 250 ng of peripheral blood genomic DNA, 30,000 to 40,000 genome equivalents, per sample. TCRdb names Illumina MiSeq as the instrument used. Multiplex PCR with a touch-down protocol amplified TRB rearrangements, with the TRB-A and TRB-B primer pools combined in a single tube. After TCRdb reprocessed the reads, each CDR3 protein sequence was kept as one row, without DNA. This sample's table has entries for approximately 540 distinct CDR3 sequences. The ten largest account for 88% of the sample. The sequenced sample was peripheral blood. The receptor source for this set is a human donor with an autoimmune cytopenia or autoimmune hepatitis (not recorded which).

V gene TRBV10-3 combines with J gene TRBJ2-3. CDR1 is ENHRY, CDR2 SYGVKD, per germline. The CDR3 loop spans 14 amino acids. The CDR3 here is CAISAGQDTDTQYF.

CDR3 sequence: CASSATAYNEQFF. This sequence joins TRBV5-4 and TRBJ2-1; no DNA is available, so the TRBD1 call from TCRdb remains unchecked. The V gene's germline CDR1 is SGHNT and CDR2 YYREEE (reference sequence). The CDR3 contains 13 residues. Variable domain in full (rest from reference TRBV5-4 and TRBJ2-1): ETGVTQSPTHLIKTRGQQVTLRCSSQSGHNTVSWYQQALGQGPQFIFQYYREEENGRGNFPPRFSGLQFPNYSSELNVNALELDDSALYLCASSATAYNEQFFGPGTRLTVL.

This chain connects TRBV6-5 to TRBJ1-3; TCRdb names TRBD1, which stays unverified in the absence of DNA. The CDR3 spans 18 residues. CDR1 and CDR2 from the germline V gene are MNHEY and SVGAGI. CDR3 residues: CASSSTGNHASRRNTIYF.

This clonotype is called medium-sized based on its frequency. The chain couples TRBV19 to TRBJ2-3; TCRdb's D call, TRBD2, is unchecked because there is no DNA. The CDR3 has 15 amino acids. Per the germline V gene, CDR1 is LNHDA and CDR2 is SQIVND (reference sequence). The CDR3 sequence is CASSIPTTVGDTQYF.

The chain is built from TRBV5-1 and TRBJ2-3; TCRdb's D gene call, TRBD2, goes unchecked for lack of DNA. From germline, CDR1 is SGHRS and CDR2 YFSETQ. The CDR3 contains 14 residues. The CDR3 loop is CASETSGTTDTQYF.

Judged by frequency, this clonotype is medium-sized. CDR3 loop: CASSHGLQNAIYF. V and J are TRBV13 and TRBJ1-3. Germline V lookup: CDR1 PRHDT, CDR2 FYEKMQ (reference sequence). There are 13 residues in the CDR3.

CDR3 residues: CASSYLPGQGASSSYTF. J is TRBJ1-2 and V is TRBV6-2 or TRBV6-3; the TCRdb D gene call, TRBD1, has no DNA to confirm it. Per the germline V gene, CDR1 is MNHEY and CDR2 is SVGEGT. The CDR3 sequence is 17 residues long.

This CDR3 reads CASSPQNQGGARTEAFF. V gene TRBV18 combines with J gene TRBJ1-1; TCRdb selects TRBD1, and the lack of DNA leaves this call unchecked. There are 17 residues in the CDR3. Germline loops: CDR1 KGHSH, CDR2 LQKENI.

Considering frequency, this clonotype is medium-sized. The CDR3 region is CASSPSRQRVYEQYF. This chain uses TRBV19 with TRBJ2-7. Germline CDR1 reads LNHDA; CDR2 reads SQIVND (reference sequence). This CDR3 is built from 15 residues.

The rearrangement uses TRBV10-1 and TRBJ2-2; absent DNA, TCRdb's TRBD2 call cannot be checked. CDR3 length equals 13 residues. Per germline, CDR1 WNHNN and CDR2 SYGVQD (reference sequence). This CDR3 reads CASSDRWRGELFF.

The chain is built from TRBV20-1 and TRBJ2-1; TCRdb indicates TRBD2, and absent DNA this call remains unverified. This CDR3 has 16 amino acids. Germline V CDR1 and CDR2: DFQATT, SNEGSKA (reference sequence). This chain's CDR3 is CSASDRALYSYNEQFF.

This clonotype registers medium-sized by frequency. The chain combines TRBV29-1 with TRBJ2-7; the D gene TCRdb calls, TRBD2, cannot be checked with no DNA. This CDR3 region has 12 residues. CDR1 is SQVTM and CDR2 is ANQGSEA in the germline V gene. CDR3 loop: CSGSYSEDEQYF.

The chain has TRBV28 and TRBJ1-5. CDR3 length equals 14 residues. Germline lookup yields CDR1 MDHEN and CDR2 SYDVKM. The chain's CDR3 is CASSLYSTNQPQHF.

The V call is TRBV7-6, the J call TRBJ1-2; lacking DNA, the TRBD1 call made by TCRdb goes unchecked. The CDR3 extends over 14 amino acids. Germline values: CDR1 SGHVS, CDR2 FNYEAQ. The CDR3 loop is CASSPDRGSYGYTF. Supplemented by reference TRBV7-6 and TRBJ1-2, the full variable domain reads GAGVSQSPRYKVTKRGQDVALRCDPISGHVSLYWYRQALGQGPEFLTYFNYEAQQDKSGLPNDRFSAERPEGSISTLTIQRTEQRDSAMYRCASSPDRGSYGYTFGSGTRLTVV.

Its frequency marks this clonotype as medium-sized (0.01 to 0.1%). The rearrangement joins TRBV27 to TRBJ2-1; no DNA is available, so the TRBD2 call from TCRdb remains unchecked. CDR3 length: 15 residues. From germline, CDR1 is MNHEY and CDR2 SMNVEV (reference sequence). CDR3: CASSGGVRSYNEQFF.

The chain couples TRBV6-5 to TRBJ2-5; TCRdb's D call of TRBD1 is untestable without DNA. The CDR3 covers 15 residues. The germline CDR1 and CDR2 sequences are MNHEY and SVGAGI. The CDR3 here is CASRLHRTGGKTQYF.

V and J are TRBV20-1 and TRBJ1-6; with no DNA, the TCRdb D assignment of TRBD1 cannot be verified. Per the germline V gene, CDR1 is DFQATT and CDR2 is SNEGSKA (reference sequence). The length of the CDR3 is 16 residues. CDR3 amino acids: CSAAAGDRGYNSPLHF.

The chain links TRBV6-5 to TRBJ2-3. The CDR3 totals 14 residues. CDR1 is MNHEY and CDR2 is SVGAGI in the germline V gene. The CDR3 protein is CAIGEATYTDTQYF.

V gene TRBV6-5 combines with J gene TRBJ1-2. The germline V gene has CDR1 MNHEY and CDR2 SVGAGI. The CDR3 has 15 amino acids. The chain's CDR3 is CASSSSGAGLNGYTF.

The rearrangement joins TRBV5-5 to TRBJ2-5; without DNA, the TCRdb call of TRBD2 cannot be checked. This CDR3 is built from 19 residues. CDR1 and CDR2 from the germline V gene are SGHKS and YYEKEE (reference sequence). Here the CDR3 reads CASSHTGTSGGAYQETQYF.

This clonotype counts as medium-sized by frequency. The chain recombines TRBV7-7 with TRBJ2-7; with no DNA, the TCRdb D assignment of TRBD2 cannot be verified. The CDR3 is 13 amino acids. Germline V CDR1 and CDR2: SSHAT, FNYEAQ (reference sequence). This CDR3 reads CASSQTRGYEQYF. The full variable domain, in which reference TRBV7-7 and TRBJ2-7 provide the parts outside the CDR3, is GAGVSQSPRYKVTKRGQDVTLRCDPISSHATLYWYQQALGQGPEFLTYFNYEAQPDKSGLPSDRFSAERPEGSISTLTIQRTEQRDSAMYRCASSQTRGYEQYFGPGTRLTVT.

This rearrangement joins TRBV18 to TRBJ1-1; TCRdb calls TRBD1, which cannot be checked without DNA. The CDR3 loop spans 14 amino acids. CDR1 and CDR2 from the germline V gene are KGHSH and LQKENI. The CDR3 reads CASSPGHRATEAFF.

V and J are TRBV6-5 and TRBJ1-2; the TRBD1 assignment by TCRdb is unverifiable without DNA. The CDR3 runs 12 residues. CDR1 and CDR2 from the germline V gene are MNHEY and SVGAGI. CDR3 region: CAILDSSGVYTF.

The gene calls are TRBV5-6 and TRBJ2-2. Germline values: CDR1 SGHDT, CDR2 YYEEEE. CDR3 length: 14 amino acids. This chain's CDR3 is CASSLAPRTGELFF.